This TCR beta chain was recorded in a study of T-cell reconstitution after alpha-beta-depleted transplantation in children. Study conclusions and caveats: Diversity and T-cell counts at one year after transplant derived mostly from new T cells.

This CDR3 region has 13 residues. V was pared by 2 bases and J by 4 bases, with 8 bases between. CDR1 and CDR2 from the germline V gene are MNHGY and SVAAGI. As it was prepared, the TCRbeta library received unique molecular identifiers. TCRdb re-called the PCR reads through MiXCR, storing one row per CDR3 protein. This repertoire shows 700,000 or so distinct CDR3 sequences, under 15% found once; its top ten account for 0.79%. This clonotype has more than one count but fewer than ten. Its antigen remains unknown. The sequences come from PBMCs, collected before TCRalphabeta/CD19-depleted stem cell transplant. The sequence derives from a girl aged 2 to 10 with congenital amegakaryocytic thrombocytopenia, due to receive a stem cell transplant. The chain has TRBV6-9 and TRBJ1-1; D is unresolved. CDR3 nucleotides: TGTGCCAGCAGTTATCCATACCTCACTGAAGCTTTCTTT. Protein sequence: CASSYPYLTEAFF.